This is a list of T cell receptor beta chains from one sample in a study of cytomegalovirus exposure and HLA in healthy donors. The assay was immunoSEQ multiplex PCR, and TCRdb's table has in-frame clones only and misses some. The data show 150,000 to 200,000 clones, with 75% seen just once and about 11% held by the top ten. Sequencing used PBMCs. The receptors come from a man aged 18 to 29 in good health and CMV-seropositive. Each CDR3 is given with its conserved first and last residue. Fields, in order: D gene, V gene, clone size, J gene, CDR3 protein, CDR3 DNA. The D gene is left open where the match is weak. Clone size appears in some rows only: once, few, many, or a class for an expanded clone.

d_call: TRBD1
v_call: TRBV7-3
clone_size: .
j_call: TRBJ2-7
cdr3_aa: CASSLYGGQGVYEQYF
cdr3_nt: TGTGCCAGCAGCTTATATGGGGGACAGGGGGTCTACGAGCAGTACTTC

d_call: TRBD1
v_call: TRBV19
clone_size: few
j_call: TRBJ1-1
cdr3_aa: CARSRDRGRFTEAFF
cdr3_nt: TGTGCCAGAAGCCGGGACAGGGGGCGGTTCACTGAAGCTTTCTTT

d_call: .
v_call: TRBV16
clone_size: .
j_call: TRBJ2-2
cdr3_aa: CASSQSGPGELFF
cdr3_nt: TGTGCCAGCAGCCAATCGGGCCCCGGGGAGCTGTTTTTT

d_call: .
v_call: TRBV28
clone_size: .
j_call: TRBJ1-5
cdr3_aa: CASSFWTAGNQPQHF
cdr3_nt: TGTGCCAGCAGTTTCTGGACAGCGGGCAATCAGCCCCAGCATTTT

d_call: TRBD2
v_call: TRBV7-2
clone_size: .
j_call: TRBJ2-5
cdr3_aa: CASSTAGTSGKRTQYF
cdr3_nt: TGTGCCAGCAGCACAGCCGGGACTAGCGGAAAACGGACCCAGTACTTC

d_call: TRBD2
v_call: TRBV5-6
clone_size: .
j_call: TRBJ2-5
cdr3_aa: CASSQRISGTSGRKTQYF
cdr3_nt: TGTGCCAGCAGCCAAAGAATCTCCGGGACTAGCGGGAGAAAGACCCAGTACTTC

d_call: .
v_call: TRBV30
clone_size: .
j_call: TRBJ1-1
cdr3_aa: CAWTWGQRNTEAFF
cdr3_nt: TGTGCCTGGACCTGGGGGCAGAGGAACACTGAAGCTTTCTTT

d_call: TRBD1
v_call: TRBV2
clone_size: .
j_call: TRBJ1-1
cdr3_aa: CASRPGQVNTEAFF
cdr3_nt: TGTGCCAGCAGACCGGGACAGGTTAACACTGAAGCTTTCTTT

d_call: .
v_call: TRBV5-1
clone_size: .
j_call: TRBJ2-7
cdr3_aa: CASSLGVTSYEQYF
cdr3_nt: TGCGCCAGCAGCTTGGGCGTGACTAGCTACGAGCAGTACTTC

d_call: TRBD1
v_call: TRBV11-3
clone_size: .
j_call: TRBJ1-1
cdr3_aa: CASSRQGGESAFF
cdr3_nt: TGTGCCAGCAGCCGACAGGGCGGGGAATCAGCTTTCTTT

d_call: .
v_call: TRBV5-8
clone_size: .
j_call: TRBJ1-2
cdr3_aa: CASSLVRRGIYGYTF
cdr3_nt: TGTGCCAGCAGCTTGGTTCGCAGGGGAATTTATGGCTACACCTTC

d_call: TRBD1
v_call: TRBV27
clone_size: .
j_call: TRBJ2-5
cdr3_aa: CASSPPDRVSGRVTQYF
cdr3_nt: TGTGCCAGCAGTCCCCCGGACAGGGTCTCTGGAAGAGTGACCCAGTACTTC

d_call: .
v_call: TRBV21-1
clone_size: .
j_call: TRBJ1-3
cdr3_aa: CASSKHGNTIYF
cdr3_nt: TGTGCCAGCAGCAAACATGGAAACACCATATATTTT

d_call: .
v_call: TRBV27
clone_size: .
j_call: TRBJ2-3
cdr3_aa: CASSPYHRDTQYF
cdr3_nt: TGTGCCAGCAGTCCCTACCACCGGGATACGCAGTATTTT

d_call: .
v_call: TRBV7-9
clone_size: .
j_call: TRBJ2-7
cdr3_aa: CASSSSLELYVEQYF
cdr3_nt: TGTGCCAGCAGCTCGTCTCTAGAGCTATACGTCGAGCAGTACTTC

d_call: .
v_call: TRBV11-1
clone_size: .
j_call: TRBJ2-1
cdr3_aa: CASSLGWGEEQFF
cdr3_nt: TGTGCCAGCAGCTTAGGCTGGGGAGAAGAGCAGTTCTTC

d_call: .
v_call: TRBV7-8
clone_size: .
j_call: TRBJ1-4
cdr3_aa: CASSLDRADNEKLFF
cdr3_nt: TGTGCCAGCAGCTTAGACAGGGCCGATAATGAAAAACTGTTTTTT

d_call: .
v_call: TRBV14
clone_size: .
j_call: TRBJ2-1
cdr3_aa: CASSHGRTANEQFF
cdr3_nt: TGTGCCAGCAGCCATGGCCGGACAGCTAATGAGCAGTTCTTC

d_call: TRBD2
v_call: TRBV28
clone_size: few
j_call: TRBJ2-7
cdr3_aa: CAGMKAGPTYEQYF
cdr3_nt: TGTGCCGGGATGAAAGCGGGACCTACCTACGAGCAGTACTTC

d_call: TRBD2
v_call: TRBV7-3
clone_size: .
j_call: TRBJ2-5
cdr3_aa: CASSLRGRLAGETQYF
cdr3_nt: TGTGCCAGCAGCTTAAGGGGGAGACTAGCGGGAGAGACCCAGTACTTC

d_call: TRBD1
v_call: TRBV10-3
clone_size: .
j_call: TRBJ1-1
cdr3_aa: CAISEPGTGPLNTEAFF
cdr3_nt: TGTGCCATCAGTGAGCCCGGGACAGGGCCTTTAAACACTGAAGCTTTCTTT

d_call: .
v_call: TRBV6-5
clone_size: .
j_call: TRBJ2-6
cdr3_aa: CASKRSRGGANVLTF
cdr3_nt: TGTGCCAGCAAAAGGTCCCGAGGTGGGGCCAACGTCCTGACTTTC

d_call: TRBD1
v_call: TRBV6-1
clone_size: .
j_call: TRBJ2-7
cdr3_aa: CASSWTGAYEQYF
cdr3_nt: TGTGCCAGCAGTTGGACAGGGGCCTACGAGCAGTACTTC

d_call: .
v_call: TRBV29-1
clone_size: .
j_call: TRBJ2-2
cdr3_aa: CSVETTANTGELFF
cdr3_nt: TGCAGCGTTGAAACGACTGCGAACACCGGGGAGCTGTTTTTT

d_call: TRBD2
v_call: TRBV28
clone_size: few
j_call: TRBJ2-1
cdr3_aa: CASSSAHLAGGGNEQFF
cdr3_nt: TGTGCCAGCAGTTCTGCCCATCTAGCGGGAGGGGGGAATGAGCAGTTCTTC

d_call: .
v_call: TRBV2
clone_size: .
j_call: TRBJ2-1
cdr3_aa: CASRANYNEQFF
cdr3_nt: TGTGCCAGCAGAGCCAACTACAATGAGCAGTTCTTC

d_call: TRBD1
v_call: TRBV6-5
clone_size: .
j_call: TRBJ1-5
cdr3_aa: CASTETGIRQPQHF
cdr3_nt: TGTGCCAGCACCGAGACAGGGATTAGACAGCCCCAGCATTTT

d_call: .
v_call: TRBV19
clone_size: .
j_call: TRBJ2-3
cdr3_aa: CASSISRRSRGADTQYF
cdr3_nt: TGTGCCAGTAGTATCTCTCGGCGGTCCCGCGGGGCAGATACGCAGTATTTT

d_call: TRBD1
v_call: TRBV5-6
clone_size: once
j_call: TRBJ2-4
cdr3_aa: CATSDRAKNIQYF
cdr3_nt: TGTGCAACCTCGGACAGGGCCAAAAACATTCAGTACTTC

d_call: TRBD1
v_call: TRBV11-3
clone_size: .
j_call: TRBJ2-3
cdr3_aa: CASNLGERGPPRDTQYF
cdr3_nt: TGTGCCAGCAACCTAGGGGAAAGGGGGCCCCCGAGGGATACGCAGTATTTT

d_call: TRBD1
v_call: TRBV27
clone_size: few
j_call: TRBJ1-5
cdr3_aa: CASSLKFGTGSSNQPQHF
cdr3_nt: TGTGCCAGCAGTTTGAAATTTGGGACAGGTTCTAGCAATCAGCCCCAGCATTTT

d_call: TRBD2
v_call: TRBV6-1
clone_size: .
j_call: TRBJ2-7
cdr3_aa: CASSAGTSGTTAYEQYF
cdr3_nt: TGTGCCAGCAGTGCTGGGACTAGCGGGACAACTGCCTACGAGCAGTACTTC

d_call: .
v_call: TRBV19
clone_size: .
j_call: TRBJ1-2
cdr3_aa: CASKPAGFGYTF
cdr3_nt: TGTGCCAGTAAACCTGCGGGTTTTGGCTACACCTTC